These T cell receptor beta chains were read from a single sample in a study of control samples from healthy donors and cancer patients. Sequencing was performed with immunoSEQ multiplex PCR; in TCRdb, only in-frame clones are kept and a portion is missing. This sample carries about 130,000 clones, roughly 92% of them seen once, and the ten largest clones take 4.5% to 7%. The sequenced material came from blood. The receptor source for this set is a man between 18 and 35 years old in good health. CDR3s include the opening cysteine and the closing phenylalanine or tryptophan. A D gene is named only where the DNA matches it firmly. Clone size is not always given. Where it is, it says once, few, many or a class for expanded clones.

cdr3_aa cdr3_nt d_call j_call v_call clone_size
CASSFSGRANTEAFF TGTGCCAGCAGCTTTTCCGGACGGGCGAACACTGAAGCTTTCTTT . TRBJ1-1 TRBV5-5 .
CASSPPGQSYYGYTF TGTGCCAGCTCACCCCCGGGACAGTCATACTATGGCTACACCTTC TRBD1 TRBJ1-2 TRBV18 .
CAISEPAGDYGYTF TGTGCCATCAGTGAGCCAGCAGGGGACTATGGCTACACCTTC . TRBJ1-2 TRBV10-3 .
CASSPPGVISQETQYF TGTGCCAGCAGTCCCCCCGGAGTGATCAGTCAAGAGACCCAGTACTTC . TRBJ2-5 TRBV27 .
CASSKRDRGEVSTGELFF TGTGCCAGCAGCAAAAGGGACAGGGGGGAGGTTAGCACCGGGGAGCTGTTTTTT . TRBJ2-2 TRBV21-1 .
CASSLAPGTNTEAFF TGTGCCAGCAGCTTAGCCCCAGGGACGAACACTGAAGCTTTCTTT . TRBJ1-1 TRBV7-6 .
CASSQDRARGLRNYGYTF TGCGCCAGCAGCCAAGATCGGGCCAGGGGGTTGAGAAACTATGGCTACACCTTC TRBD1 TRBJ1-2 TRBV4-1 .
CASSRDSNYGYTF TGTGCCAGCTCACGCGACAGTAACTATGGCTACACCTTC . TRBJ1-2 TRBV18 .
CASSTGGENTEAFF TGTGCCAGCAGCACAGGGGGAGAGAACACTGAAGCTTTCTTT TRBD1 TRBJ1-1 TRBV28 .
CASSEYGQPHEKLFF TGTGCCAGCAGTGAATATGGACAGCCTCATGAAAAACTGTTTTTT . TRBJ1-4 TRBV25-1 .
CASSPWTSGDGVTQYF TGTGCCAGCTCACCTTGGACTAGCGGGGACGGAGTGACCCAGTACTTC TRBD2 TRBJ2-5 TRBV18 .
CASSLGDRSEQYF TGCGCCAGCAGCTTGGGGGACAGGAGCGAGCAGTACTTC TRBD1 TRBJ2-7 TRBV5-1 few
CASSEYEGGWNGYTF TGTGCCAGCAGTGAATATGAGGGGGGCTGGAATGGCTACACCTTC . TRBJ1-2 TRBV6-1 .
CASSSAGVSGNTIYF TGTGCCAGCAGCTCAGCGGGGGTATCTGGAAACACCATATATTTT . TRBJ1-3 TRBV9 once
CASSHVWDRLRDTQYF TGTGCCAGCAGCCATGTCTGGGACCGTCTTCGGGATACGCAGTATTTT . TRBJ2-3 TRBV11-3 .
CASSYYASNTEAFF TGTGCCAGCAGTTATTATGCGTCTAACACTGAAGCTTTCTTT . TRBJ1-1 TRBV6-6 .
CASSQRGEGYGYTF TGTGCCAGCAGCCAAAGAGGGGAAGGCTATGGCTACACCTTC . TRBJ1-2 TRBV3-1/TRBV3-2 .
CASSLRLTGGERNTIYF TGTGCCAGCAGCCTACGGCTGACAGGGGGCGAAAGAAACACCATATATTTT TRBD1 TRBJ1-3 TRBV9 once
CASNQRIGGDYGYTF TGTGCCAGCAACCAGAGGATCGGGGGGGACTATGGCTACACCTTC . TRBJ1-2 TRBV5-4 .
CASSVGTTTYNEQFF TGTGCCAGCAGCGTAGGGACGACTACCTACAATGAGCAGTTCTTC . TRBJ2-1 TRBV9 .
CASSLTGPSYEQYF TGCGCCAGCAGCCTAACGGGACCCTCCTACGAGCAGTACTTC . TRBJ2-7 TRBV5-1 .
CASSLEGYYGYTF TGTGCCAGCAGCTTAGAGGGGTACTATGGCTACACCTTC . TRBJ1-2 TRBV7-9 .
CASSQDEGFRYEQYF TGCGCCAGCAGCCAAGACGAGGGGTTTAGGTACGAGCAGTACTTC . TRBJ2-7 TRBV4-1 .
CSVQLHRIVGEKLFF TGCAGCGTTCAGCTTCACCGGATTGTCGGTGAAAAACTGTTTTTT . TRBJ1-4 TRBV29-1 .
CASSQIGGGQETQYF TGTGCCAGCAGCCAAATAGGCGGGGGGCAAGAGACCCAGTACTTC TRBD2 TRBJ2-5 TRBV4-2 .
CASSPQPGTTNEKLFF TGTGCCAGCAGTCCCCAACCAGGGACAACTAATGAAAAACTGTTTTTT . TRBJ1-4 TRBV27 .
CASSQDRLGRMQETQYF TGTGCCAGCAGCCAAGATAGGCTCGGGCGGATGCAAGAGACCCAGTACTTC . TRBJ2-5 TRBV4-2 .
CASSYGTGRSPLHF TGTGCCAGCAGCTACGGGACAGGGCGATCACCCCTCCACTTT TRBD1 TRBJ1-6 TRBV13 .
CASRSGQSMNTEAFF TGTGCCAGCAGATCGGGACAGTCCATGAACACTGAAGCTTTCTTT TRBD1 TRBJ1-1 TRBV2 .
CASSRTGAYNEQFF TGTGCCAGCAGTAGGACAGGAGCCTACAATGAGCAGTTCTTC TRBD1 TRBJ2-1 TRBV9 .
CASSQDPSGRVYTF TGTGCCAGCAGCCAAGATCCCTCAGGGAGGGTCTACACCTTC . TRBJ1-2 TRBV4-2 .
CASRPTGGDGYTF TGTGCCAGTAGGCCAACAGGGGGCGATGGCTACACCTTC TRBD1 TRBJ1-2 TRBV19 .
CASTAGAGELFF TGTGCCAGCACGGCTGGGGCCGGGGAGCTGTTTTTT . TRBJ2-2 TRBV9 .
CASSSQIDEKLFF TGTGCCAGCAGTTCGCAGATAGATGAAAAACTGTTTTTT . TRBJ1-4 TRBV12-3/TRBV12-4 .
CASSFVGRSFVSKNIQYF TGTGCCAGCAGCTTCGTGGGGCGATCGTTCGTCTCCAAAAACATTCAGTACTTC . TRBJ2-4 TRBV7-9 .
CASSPSHYQGKEVWTQYF TGTGCCAGCAGCCCCTCCCATTACCAGGGGAAGGAGGTATGGACCCAGTACTTC . TRBJ2-5 TRBV7-2 .
CASGLGTGELFF TGTGCTAGCGGTCTGGGCACCGGGGAGCTGTTTTTT . TRBJ2-2 TRBV25-1 .
CASSILLERDEQFF TGTGCCAGTAGTATATTGTTGGAGCGGGATGAGCAGTTCTTC . TRBJ2-1 TRBV19 .
CASSPLWDRTGEQYF TGTGCCAGCTCACCACTTTGGGACAGGACGGGCGAGCAGTACTTC TRBD1 TRBJ2-7 TRBV18 .
CASSPNQGMNTEAFF TGTGCCAGCTCCCCCAACCAAGGGATGAACACTGAAGCTTTCTTT . TRBJ1-1 TRBV18 .
CASSTGGGTEAFF TGTGCCAGCAGCACCGGCGGGGGCACTGAAGCTTTCTTT . TRBJ1-1 TRBV9 .
CASSFTSGGENTGELFF TGTGCCAGCAGTTTCACTAGCGGGGGGGAGAACACCGGGGAGCTGTTTTTT TRBD2 TRBJ2-2 TRBV2 .
CASSPSGGRDEQYF TGTGCCAGCAGCCCATCAGGGGGTCGAGACGAGCAGTACTTC TRBD1 TRBJ2-7 TRBV7-9 .
CASSQVAGGGDEQFF TGTGCCAGCAGCCAAGTAGCGGGGGGTGGTGATGAGCAGTTCTTC TRBD2 TRBJ2-1 TRBV3-1/TRBV3-2 .
CASSVQVNSPLHF TGTGCCAGCAGCGTACAAGTTAATTCACCCCTCCACTTT . TRBJ1-6 TRBV5-4 .
CASSWTENSPLHF TGTGCCAGCAGCTGGACAGAAAATTCACCCCTCCACTTT . TRBJ1-6 TRBV5-6 once
CASSPSTYEQYF TGTGCCAGCAGCCCCTCTACCTACGAGCAGTACTTC . TRBJ2-7 TRBV7-9 .
CASSQAALADQETQYF TGCGCCAGCAGCCAAGCGGCCCTAGCGGATCAAGAGACCCAGTACTTC TRBD2 TRBJ2-5 TRBV4-1 .
CASSYKGQGISGYTF TGTGCCAGCAGTTATAAAGGACAGGGGATTTCTGGCTACACCTTC TRBD1 TRBJ1-2 TRBV6-5 .
CASPTDRGQTEAFF TGTGCCAGTCCTACGGACAGGGGGCAAACTGAAGCTTTCTTT TRBD1 TRBJ1-1 TRBV2 .
CASSLDGGGDEKLFF TGTGCCAGCAGCTTAGACGGAGGGGGTGATGAAAAACTGTTTTTT . TRBJ1-4 TRBV7-9 .